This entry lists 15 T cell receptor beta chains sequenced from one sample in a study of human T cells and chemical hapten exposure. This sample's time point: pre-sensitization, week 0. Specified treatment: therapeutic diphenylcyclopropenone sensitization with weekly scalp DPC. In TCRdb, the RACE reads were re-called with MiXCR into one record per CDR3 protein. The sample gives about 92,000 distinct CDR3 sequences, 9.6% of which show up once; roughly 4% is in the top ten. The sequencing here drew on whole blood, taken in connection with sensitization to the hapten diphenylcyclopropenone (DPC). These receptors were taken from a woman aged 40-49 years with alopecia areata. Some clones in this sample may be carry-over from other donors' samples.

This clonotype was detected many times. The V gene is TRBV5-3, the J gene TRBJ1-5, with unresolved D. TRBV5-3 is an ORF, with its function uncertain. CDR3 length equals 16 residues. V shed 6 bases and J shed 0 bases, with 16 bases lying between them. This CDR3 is CARTGPGHLSNQPQHF. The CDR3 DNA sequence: TGTGCCAGAACCGGACCCGGGCACCTTAGCAATCAGCCCCAGCATTTT.

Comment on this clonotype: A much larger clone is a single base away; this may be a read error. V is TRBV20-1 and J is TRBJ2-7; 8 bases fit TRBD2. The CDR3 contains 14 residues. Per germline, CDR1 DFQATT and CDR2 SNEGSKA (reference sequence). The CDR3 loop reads CSAGDYGGANEQYF. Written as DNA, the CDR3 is TGCAGTGCTGGAGACTACGGGGGGGCCAACGAGCAGTACTTC.

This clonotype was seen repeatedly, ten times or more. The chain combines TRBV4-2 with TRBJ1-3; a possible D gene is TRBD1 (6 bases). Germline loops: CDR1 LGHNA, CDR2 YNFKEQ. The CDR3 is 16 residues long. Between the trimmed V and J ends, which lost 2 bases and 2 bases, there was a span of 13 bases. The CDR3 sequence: CASSQFRGATGNTIYF. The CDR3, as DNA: TGTGCCAGCAGCCAATTCAGGGGTGCAACTGGAAACACCATATATTTT.

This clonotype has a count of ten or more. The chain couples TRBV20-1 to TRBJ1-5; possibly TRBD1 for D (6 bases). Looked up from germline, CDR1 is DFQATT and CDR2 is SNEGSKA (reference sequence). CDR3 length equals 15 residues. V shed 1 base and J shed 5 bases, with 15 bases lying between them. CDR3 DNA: TGCAGTGCTAGAGGGACAGCGAAAGGGGATCAGCCCCAGCATTTT. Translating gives CSARGTAKGDQPQHF.

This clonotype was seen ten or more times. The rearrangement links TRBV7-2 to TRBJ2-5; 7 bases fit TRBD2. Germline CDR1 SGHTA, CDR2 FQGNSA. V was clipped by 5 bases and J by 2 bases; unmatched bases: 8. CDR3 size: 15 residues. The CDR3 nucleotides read TGTGCCAGCAGCCAAGGGAGGGGTAGGCAAGAGACCCAGTACTTC. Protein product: CASSQGRGRQETQYF.

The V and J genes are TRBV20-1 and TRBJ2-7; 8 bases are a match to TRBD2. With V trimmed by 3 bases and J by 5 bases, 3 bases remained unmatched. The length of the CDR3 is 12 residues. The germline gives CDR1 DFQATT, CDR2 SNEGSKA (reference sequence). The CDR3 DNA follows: TGCAGTGCTAGCGGGGGGGCCCACGAGCAGTACTTC. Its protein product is CSASGGAHEQYF.

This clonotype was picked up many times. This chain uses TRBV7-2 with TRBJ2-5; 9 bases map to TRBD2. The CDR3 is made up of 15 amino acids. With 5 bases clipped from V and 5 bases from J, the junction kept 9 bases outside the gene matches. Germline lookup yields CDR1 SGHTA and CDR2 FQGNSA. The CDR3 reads CASSPPGRGGETQYF. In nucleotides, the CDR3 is TGTGCCAGCAGCCCTCCGGGGCGGGGGGGTGAGACCCAGTACTTC.

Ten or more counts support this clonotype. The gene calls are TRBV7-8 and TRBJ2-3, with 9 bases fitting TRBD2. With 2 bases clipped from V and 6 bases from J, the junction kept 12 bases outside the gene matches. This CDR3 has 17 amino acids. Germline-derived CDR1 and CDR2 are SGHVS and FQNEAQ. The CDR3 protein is CASSLLGGSGGSDTQYF. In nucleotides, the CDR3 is TGTGCCAGCAGCTTACTCGGGGGTAGCGGGGGAAGTGATACGCAGTATTTT.

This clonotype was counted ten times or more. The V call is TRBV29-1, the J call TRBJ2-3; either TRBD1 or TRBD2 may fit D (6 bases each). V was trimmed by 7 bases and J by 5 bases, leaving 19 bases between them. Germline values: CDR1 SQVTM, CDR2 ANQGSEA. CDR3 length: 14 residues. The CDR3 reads CSGGAQGGGDTQYF. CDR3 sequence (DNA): TGCAGCGGTGGGGCACAGGGAGGTGGAGATACGCAGTATTTT.

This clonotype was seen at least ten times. The chain's CDR3 is CASSPPGRDTQYF. CDR3 bases: TGCGCCAGCAGCCCGCCCGGCCGGGATACGCAGTATTTT. The chain employs TRBV4-1 and TRBJ2-3; D is undetermined. The CDR3 length is 13 residues. Germline V lookup: CDR1 MGHRA, CDR2 YSYEKL. V lost 4 bases and J 6 bases, leaving 11 bases between the germline ends.

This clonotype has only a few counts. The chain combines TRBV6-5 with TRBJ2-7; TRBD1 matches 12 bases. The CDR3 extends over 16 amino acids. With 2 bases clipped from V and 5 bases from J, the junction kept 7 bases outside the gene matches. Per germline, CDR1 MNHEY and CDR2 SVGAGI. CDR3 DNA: TGTGCCAGCAGTTACAACAGGGACAGGGGGCTCCACGAGCAGTACTTC. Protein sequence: CASSYNRDRGLHEQYF.

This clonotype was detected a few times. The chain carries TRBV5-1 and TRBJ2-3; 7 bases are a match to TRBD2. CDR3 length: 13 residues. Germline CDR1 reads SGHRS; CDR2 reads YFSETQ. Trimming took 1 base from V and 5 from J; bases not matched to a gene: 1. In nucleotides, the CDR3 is TGCGCCAGCAGCTTGACGGGGGGAGATACGCAGTATTTT. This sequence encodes CASSLTGGDTQYF.

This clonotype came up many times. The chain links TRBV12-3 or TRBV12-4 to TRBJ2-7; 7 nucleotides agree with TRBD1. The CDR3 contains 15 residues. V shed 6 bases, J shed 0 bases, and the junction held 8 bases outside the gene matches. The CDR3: CASSNRDRDSYEQYF. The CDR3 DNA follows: TGTGCCAGCAGCAACCGGGACAGAGACTCCTACGAGCAGTACTTC.

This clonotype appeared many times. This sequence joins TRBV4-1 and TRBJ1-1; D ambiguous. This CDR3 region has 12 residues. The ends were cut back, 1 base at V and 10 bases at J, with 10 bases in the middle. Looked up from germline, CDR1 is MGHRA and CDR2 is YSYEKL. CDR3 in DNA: TGCGCCAGCAGCCAAGTTGACAAGGGAGCTTTCTTT. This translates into CASSQVDKGAFF.

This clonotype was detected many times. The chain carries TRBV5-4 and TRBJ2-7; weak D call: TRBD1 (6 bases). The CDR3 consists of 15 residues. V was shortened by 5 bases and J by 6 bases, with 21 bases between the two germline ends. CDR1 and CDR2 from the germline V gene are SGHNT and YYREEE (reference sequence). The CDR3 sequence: CASSWITGQASEQYF. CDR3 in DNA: TGTGCCAGCAGTTGGATTACAGGGCAGGCGAGCGAGCAGTACTTC.